This T cell receptor beta chain was sequenced during a study of shared clonotypes between healthy human individuals. The assay was immunoSEQ multiplex PCR, and TCRdb's table has in-frame clones only and misses some. This sample carries under 300,000 clones, 60% to 70% of them seen once, and the ten largest clones take approximately 12%. This TCR was recovered from a man aged 25-40 years in good health. The sequenced material came from memory CD4+ T cells sorted from blood. The subset: CD45RA-negative fraction.

The CDR3 sequence: CASSITGDTEAFF. CDR3 in DNA: TGTGCCAGTAGTATAACAGGGGACACTGAAGCTTTCTTT. This chain uses TRBV19 with TRBJ1-1, with 7 bases that match TRBD1. V was pared by 2 bases and J by 3 bases, with 0 bases of the junction left unmatched. The CDR3 is 13 amino acids. Germline V gives CDR1 LNHDA, CDR2 SQIVND (reference sequence).